The next 3 T cell receptor beta chains were all read from a single sample in a study of T cell responses to AZD1222 COVID-19 vaccine. This table comes from immunoSEQ multiplex PCR, and its TCRdb copy is limited to in-frame clones, with some not included. The sample has over 120,000 clones, 88% seen once; the top ten hold approximately 5.4%. The source material was peripheral blood, sampled 28 days after the second dose of the MenACWY control vaccine. The source is an adult who received the MenACWY meningococcal vaccine as a control.

The chain recombines TRBV14 with TRBJ1-3, with D possibly TRBD1 on 5 matching bases. The germline gives CDR1 SGHDN, CDR2 FVKESK. The CDR3 sequence is 13 residues long. V lost 1 base to trimming and J lost 9 bases, with 10 bases between them. The CDR3 coding sequence is TGTGCCAGCAGCCAAGGGGGGTCTGGCACCATATATTTT. Protein product: CASSQGGSGTIYF.

The CDR3 nucleotides read TGTGCCAGCAGCCCCCGGGGCGGCGACATTCTTCTTGAGCAGTTCTTC. It yields the protein CASSPRGGDILLEQFF. The chain uses TRBV7-8 and TRBJ2-1, with D possibly called TRBD1 or TRBD2 (5 bases each). The CDR3 sequence is 16 residues long. Germline V gene sequence: CDR1 SGHVS, CDR2 FQNEAQ. Trimming took 5 bases from V and 9 from J, leaving 23 bases between them.

This chain joins TRBV7-9 and TRBJ1-1, with TRBD1 as a possible D gene (5 bases). V was trimmed by 6 bases and J by 5 bases, leaving 10 bases between them. The V gene's germline CDR1 is SEHNR and CDR2 FQNEAQ (reference sequence). The CDR3 length is 12 residues. In DNA form, the CDR3 reads TGTGCCAGCAGGGACGGGGGGACTGAAGCTTTCTTT. This gives the protein CASRDGGTEAFF.